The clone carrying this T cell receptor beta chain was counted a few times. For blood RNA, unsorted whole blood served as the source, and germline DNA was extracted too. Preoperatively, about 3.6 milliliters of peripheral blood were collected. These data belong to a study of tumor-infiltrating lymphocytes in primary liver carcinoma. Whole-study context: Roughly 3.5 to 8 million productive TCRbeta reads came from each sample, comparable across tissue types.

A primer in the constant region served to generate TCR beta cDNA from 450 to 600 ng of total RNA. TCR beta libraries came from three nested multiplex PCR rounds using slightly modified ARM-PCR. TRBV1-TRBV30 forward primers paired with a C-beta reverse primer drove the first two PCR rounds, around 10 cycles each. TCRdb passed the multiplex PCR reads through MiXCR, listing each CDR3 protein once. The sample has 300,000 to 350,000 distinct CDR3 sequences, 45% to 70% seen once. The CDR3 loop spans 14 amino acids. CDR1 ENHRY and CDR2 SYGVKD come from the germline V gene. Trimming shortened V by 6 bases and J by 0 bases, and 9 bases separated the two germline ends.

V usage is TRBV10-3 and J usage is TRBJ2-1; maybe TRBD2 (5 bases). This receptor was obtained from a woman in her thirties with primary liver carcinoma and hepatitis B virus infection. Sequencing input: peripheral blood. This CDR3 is CAIRERSSYNEQFF. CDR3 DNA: TGTGCCATCAGGGAGCGGAGCTCCTACAATGAGCAGTTCTTC.